These T cell receptor beta chains were read from a single sample in a study of blood T cell repertoires in COVID-19. The repertoire was sequenced with immunoSEQ multiplex PCR; TCRdb's copy has only in-frame clones and lacks some. This table has under 450,000 clones, 91% appearing once. Material: PBMCs or T cells enriched from blood (not recorded which). These receptors were collected from a middle-aged woman who had been exposed to COVID-19. Each CDR3 is given with its conserved first and last residue. A D gene is named only where the DNA matches it firmly. Only part of the rows carry a size: once, few, many, or a class if the clone is expanded.

clone_size	v_call	cdr3_length	d_call	j_call	cdr3_aa	cdr3_nt
.	TRBV2	16	.	TRBJ1-6	CASRLASRLYNSPLHF	TGTGCCAGCAGGCTAGCGTCTCGCCTCTATAATTCACCCCTCCACTTT
.	TRBV27	14	TRBD1	TRBJ1-2	CASSLTSDRAGYTF	TGTGCCAGCAGTCTCACGAGCGACAGGGCGGGCTACACCTTC
.	TRBV6-5	15	TRBD1	TRBJ1-5	CASRSRDREGGSQHF	TGTGCCAGCAGATCCCGGGACAGGGAAGGTGGGTCCCAGCATTTT
.	TRBV15	17	.	TRBJ1-4	CATSRELRGAEEEKLFF	TGTGCCACCAGCAGAGAACTTCGGGGGGCAGAAGAGGAAAAACTGTTTTTT
.	TRBV29-1	13	TRBD1	TRBJ1-2	CSVTGGTDYGYTF	TGCAGCGTTACAGGGGGCACGGACTATGGCTACACCTTC
.	TRBV7-9	16	.	TRBJ1-2	CASSFPLQGRGDGYTF	TGTGCCAGCAGCTTCCCTCTCCAGGGGCGAGGGGATGGCTACACCTTC
.	TRBV19	14	.	TRBJ2-2	CASTLQGGSGELFF	TGTGCCAGTACCCTACAAGGGGGATCCGGGGAGCTGTTTTTT
.	TRBV7-7	12	.	TRBJ2-5	CASSQGGETQYF	TGTGCTAGCAGCCAGGGGGGTGAGACCCAGTACTTC
.	TRBV3-1/TRBV3-2	18	TRBD2	TRBJ2-3	CASSHTGLAGGPTDTQYF	TGTGCCAGCAGCCATACTGGACTAGCGGGGGGGCCCACAGATACGCAGTATTTT
.	TRBV19	15	TRBD1	TRBJ1-2	CASTSPGQATRSYTF	TGTGCCAGTACCAGCCCGGGACAGGCCACTCGGAGCTACACCTTC
.	TRBV9	14	.	TRBJ2-3	CASSVGAGTDTQYF	TGTGCCAGCAGCGTAGGGGCTGGCACAGATACGCAGTATTTT
.	TRBV4-3	16	TRBD2	TRBJ2-7	CASSQDGTSGAYEQYF	TGCGCCAGCAGCCAAGACGGGACTAGCGGTGCCTACGAGCAGTACTTC
.	TRBV6-2/TRBV6-3	15	TRBD1	TRBJ1-5	CASSWTGAEYQPQHF	TGTGCCAGCAGTTGGACAGGGGCTGAGTATCAGCCCCAGCATTTT
.	TRBV21-1	15	.	TRBJ1-2	CASSKGTASSGGYTF	TGTGCCAGCAGCAAAGGGACGGCCTCCTCAGGGGGCTACACCTTC
.	TRBV19	13	.	TRBJ2-1	CASSSYTTESRFF	TGTGCCAGTAGTAGTTATACGACGGAGAGTCGGTTCTTC
.	TRBV15	14	.	TRBJ2-7	CATSVAGLNYEQYF	TGTGCCACCAGCGTCGCGGGGCTAAACTACGAGCAGTACTTC
.	TRBV19	14	.	TRBJ1-2	CASSRKTVIYGYTF	TGTGCCAGTAGTAGGAAGACAGTGATCTATGGCTACACCTTC
once	TRBV7-9	14	.	TRBJ1-5	CASSLGQVNQPQHF	TGTGCCAGCAGCTTAGGACAGGTCAATCAGCCCCAGCATTTT
once	TRBV3-1/TRBV3-2	14	.	TRBJ1-5	CASSQGPGNQPQHF	TGTGCCAGCAGCCAAGGGCCAGGGAATCAGCCCCAGCATTTT
.	TRBV7-2	13	TRBD1	TRBJ1-1	CASSTRQGTEAFF	TGTGCCAGCAGCACCCGACAGGGGACTGAAGCTTTCTTT
.	TRBV2	15	TRBD1	TRBJ1-3	CASSKTGTEGNTIYF	TGTGCCAGCAGTAAAACCGGGACAGAGGGAAACACCATATATTTT
.	TRBV19	12	TRBD1	TRBJ1-5	CASGQGGQPQHF	TGTGCCAGCGGACAGGGAGGCCAGCCCCAGCATTTT
.	TRBV5-6	16	TRBD2	TRBJ2-1	CASSLGLAGVHNEQFF	TGTGCCAGCAGCTTGGGCCTAGCGGGGGTACACAATGAGCAGTTCTTC
.	TRBV7-9	16	.	TRBJ1-5	CASTSQRGGRNQPQHF	TGTGCCAGCACCTCTCAGCGTGGGGGGAGGAATCAGCCCCAGCATTTT
.	TRBV3-1/TRBV3-2	14	.	TRBJ1-2	CASSHLSQANGYTF	TGTGCCAGCAGCCATTTATCTCAGGCGAATGGCTACACCTTC
.	TRBV4-1	15	TRBD2	TRBJ2-3	CASRRTSGTYDTQYF	TGCGCCAGCAGGAGGACTAGCGGGACTTACGATACGCAGTATTTT
.	TRBV5-6	15	.	TRBJ2-1	CASSWDSYIYNEQFF	TGTGCCAGCAGCTGGGACTCCTACATATACAATGAGCAGTTCTTC
once	TRBV20-1	12	.	TRBJ1-1	CSASRDSGGAFF	TGCAGTGCTAGTCGGGATTCCGGGGGAGCTTTCTTT
.	TRBV6-5	13	.	TRBJ1-5	CASRRQVNQPQHF	TGTGCCAGCAGAAGACAGGTTAATCAGCCCCAGCATTTT
.	TRBV7-2	13	.	TRBJ2-3	CASSGDSLDTQYF	TGTGCCAGCAGCGGGGACTCCCTCGATACGCAGTATTTT
.	TRBV5-1	14	.	TRBJ2-3	CASSLNQGGDTQYF	TGCGCCAGCAGCTTAAATCAGGGGGGAGATACGCAGTATTTT
.	TRBV18	15	.	TRBJ2-5	CASSPHVGAGETQYF	TGTGCCAGCTCACCCCACGTGGGGGCGGGTGAGACCCAGTACTTC
.	TRBV4-3	14	.	TRBJ1-1	CASSYSIMNTEAFF	TGCGCCAGCAGCTACAGTATAATGAACACTGAAGCTTTCTTT
.	TRBV5-8	12	.	TRBJ1-2	CASSFSKYGYTF	TGTGCCAGCAGCTTCAGTAAATATGGCTACACCTTC
.	TRBV11-3	15	TRBD2	TRBJ2-7	CASSAAGTTRVEQYF	TGTGCCAGCAGCGCAGCCGGGACTACCCGAGTAGAGCAGTACTTC
.	TRBV7-2	15	.	TRBJ1-1	CASSPSAGENTEAFF	TGTGCCAGCAGCCCCTCGGCAGGTGAGAACACTGAAGCTTTCTTT
.	TRBV6-4	15	TRBD2	TRBJ2-3	CASSQWGLVSDTQYF	TGTGCCAGCAGCCAATGGGGACTAGTGTCAGATACGCAGTATTTT
.	TRBV30	16	TRBD1	TRBJ2-7	CAWSPTYPGGAYEQYF	TGTGCCTGGAGTCCTACATACCCAGGGGGCGCCTACGAGCAGTACTTC
once	TRBV27	15	TRBD1	TRBJ1-6	CASSSAGTGNSPLHF	TGTGCCAGCAGTTCGGCGGGGACAGGGAATTCACCCCTCCACTTT
.	TRBV7-2	12	.	TRBJ1-2	CASQRQEYGYTF	TGTGCCAGCCAAAGACAGGAATATGGCTACACCTTC
few	TRBV7-9	11	.	TRBJ2-1	CASSPSNEQFF	TGTGCCAGCAGCCCTTCTAATGAGCAGTTCTTC